The subject of this entry is one T cell receptor beta chain. Antigen specificity is unknown. This record belongs to a study of cytomegalovirus exposure and HLA in healthy donors. Overall study results and limits: The study carried out a later analysis of TCR beta sequences. It associated approximately 15,000 of them with specific HLA alleles at a false discovery rate of 0.05.

J lost 16 bases, V lost 0 bases, and 13 bases had no gene match. The CDR3 covers 16 residues. Germline-derived CDR1 and CDR2 are ENHRY and SYGVKD. PCR employed 60 Vbeta and 13 Jbeta primers. Method: immunoSEQ multiplex PCR; TCRdb's copy keeps in-frame clones and lacks some. This table has some 67,000 clones, about 79% appearing once. This clonotype was sampled from a man in his 60s in good health and CMV-seropositive. Sequenced input: PBMCs. The chain carries TRBV10-3 and TRBJ2-1, with 12 nucleotides matching TRBD2. In nucleotides, the CDR3 is TGTGCCATCAGTGAGTCAAGCCTTCGACTAGCGGGAGAGAATTTCTTC. It translates to CAISESSLRLAGENFF.